This T cell receptor beta chain was obtained from a study of CD8 T cells in Susac syndrome. The germline V gene has CDR1 SGHNT and CDR2 YYREEE (reference sequence). V was pared by 4 bases and J by 10 bases, with 5 bases of the junction left unmatched. The CDR3 covers 12 residues. It was with random hexamers that roughly 0.45 to 1 ug RNA was reverse transcribed. One entry per CDR3 protein, called by TCRdb with MiXCR from the immunoSEQ multiplex PCR reads. The table has almost 450,000 distinct CDR3 sequences, about 85% seen once; the top ten hold 0.09% to 0.15%. The sequence was obtained from a human donor with multiple sclerosis. Material for sequencing was CD8+ T cells from PBMCs. The chain recombines TRBV5-4 with TRBJ2-1, with 7 bases lining up with TRBD2. In DNA, the CDR3 is TGTGCCAGCAGCCCGGACGGGGGGGAGCAGTTCTTC. Residues: CASSPDGGEQFF.